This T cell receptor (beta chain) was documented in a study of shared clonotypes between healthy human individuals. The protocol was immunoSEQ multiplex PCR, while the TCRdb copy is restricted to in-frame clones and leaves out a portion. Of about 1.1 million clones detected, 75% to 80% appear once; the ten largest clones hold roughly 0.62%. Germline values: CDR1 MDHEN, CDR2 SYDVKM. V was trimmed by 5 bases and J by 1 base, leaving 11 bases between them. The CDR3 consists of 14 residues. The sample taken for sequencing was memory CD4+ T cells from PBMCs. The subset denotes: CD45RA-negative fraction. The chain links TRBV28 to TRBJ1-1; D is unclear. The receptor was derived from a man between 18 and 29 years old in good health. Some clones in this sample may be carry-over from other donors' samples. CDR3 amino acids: CASSDDTENTEAFF. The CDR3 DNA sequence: TGTGCCAGCAGTGATGACACAGAGAACACTGAAGCTTTCTTT.